These T cell receptor beta chains were read from a single sample in a study of post-analysis software for immune sequencing data. One entry per CDR3 protein, called by TCRdb with MiXCR from the PCR reads. The table shows hundreds of thousands of distinct CDR3 sequences, with roughly two fifths occurring only once. Sequenced material: blood. The receptor set was obtained from a girl between 5 and 17 years old with multiple sclerosis. Both conserved end residues are part of each CDR3. D genes are given only for firm matches. Expanded clones get a size class; other rows say once, few or many, or leave the size out.

NA TRBJ2-5 TRBV6-5 NA TGTGCCAGCAGTCCCAAGTTCGTCTGGGGAGAGACCCAGTACTTC CASSPKFVWGETQYF
NA TRBJ1-6 TRBV20-1 NA TGCAGTGCTACGGGAGAATCCTATAATTCACCCCTCCACTTT CSATGESYNSPLHF
TRBD2 TRBJ2-7 TRBV12-3/TRBV12-4 NA TGTGCCAACAAAAACCCGGGACTAGCGGGGGGAAGGTCCTACGAGCAGTACTTC CANKNPGLAGGRSYEQYF
NA TRBJ1-2 TRBV5-1 NA TGCGCCAGCAGCTTGGGACAGTCTAACTATGGCTACACCTTC CASSLGQSNYGYTF
NA TRBJ2-5 TRBV20-1 NA TGCAGTGCTGCGGACATCACGAAGACCCAGTACTTC CSAADITKTQYF
TRBD2 TRBJ2-1 TRBV5-1 NA TGCGCCAGCAGCCGCCAGCGGGAGTATCGGCATGAGCAGTTCTTC CASSRQREYRHEQFF
NA TRBJ1-2 TRBV24-1 few TGTGCCACCAGTGATTCGGGACGCGAGGGAGGCTACACCTTC CATSDSGREGGYTF
NA TRBJ2-5 TRBV6-6 NA TGTGCCAGCAGTTACCTTAAAGGGACATCAGAGACCCAGTACTTC CASSYLKGTSETQYF
NA TRBJ2-7 TRBV6-5 NA TGTGCCAGCAGTTCCAGGGGGGACCTCTCCTACGAGCAGTACTTC CASSSRGDLSYEQYF
NA TRBJ2-1 TRBV7-3 NA TGTGCCAGCAGCTTGGGCGGGGCTGCATCCAATGAGCAGTTCTTC CASSLGGAASNEQFF
TRBD1 TRBJ1-2 TRBV4-1 NA TGCGCCAGCAGCCAAGAGGGACAGGGTGAGGGCTACACCTTC CASSQEGQGEGYTF
TRBD1 TRBJ1-4 TRBV29-1 few TGCAGCGTTGAGCCCGGGACAGGGTCGGGAAAACTGTTTTTT CSVEPGTGSGKLFF
NA TRBJ2-7 TRBV7-9 few TGTGCCAGCAGCTCACCGACAGGCCGGATTTACGAGCAGTACTTC CASSSPTGRIYEQYF
TRBD1 TRBJ2-1 TRBV7-2 NA TGTGCCAGCAACATACGTAGGGACAGGGGTTCAGGGGGTGAGCAGTTCTTC CASNIRRDRGSGGEQFF
TRBD2 TRBJ2-3 TRBV28 NA TGTGCCAGCAGTTTATCGTCCGGGAGGGCCTCAGATACGCAGTATTTT CASSLSSGRASDTQYF
NA TRBJ1-5 TRBV7-8 few TGTGCCAGCAGCCCCTACGGCGGAGCAATTGGTAATCAGCCCCAGCATTTT CASSPYGGAIGNQPQHF
TRBD1 TRBJ2-1 TRBV11-2 NA TGTGCCAGCAGCGGGACAGCTCACTACAATGAGCAGTTCTTC CASSGTAHYNEQFF
TRBD2 TRBJ2-3 TRBV29-1 NA TGCAGCGTTGCGCCTAGCGGGAGGCAAAAAGATACGCAGTATTTT CSVAPSGRQKDTQYF
NA TRBJ2-3 TRBV18 NA TGTGCCAGCTCACCACCCGCGCGGGGAACAGATACGCAGTATTTT CASSPPARGTDTQYF
TRBD2 TRBJ2-7 TRBV10-1 few TGCGCCAGCAGCGGTAGCGGGAGACCCTACGAGCAGTACTTC CASSGSGRPYEQYF
NA TRBJ2-3 TRBV29-1 few TGCAGCGATGATACGCAGTATTTT CSDDTQYF
TRBD2 TRBJ2-1 TRBV5-1 once TGCGCCAGCAGCGAAAAGCGGGGGGGCTCCTACAATGAGCAGTTCTTC CASSEKRGGSYNEQFF
TRBD2 TRBJ2-4 TRBV9 few TGTGCCAGCAGCGGATTAGCGGGAGGAGCCAAAAACATTCAGTACTTC CASSGLAGGAKNIQYF
TRBD2 TRBJ2-7 TRBV10-3 few TGTGCCATCAAGGGAGGGGAGAGGAACGAGCAGTACTTC CAIKGGERNEQYF
NA TRBJ2-7 TRBV4-2 few TGTGCCAGCAGCCCCCTGGGGGGAGGCTACGAGCAGTACTTC CASSPLGGGYEQYF
NA TRBJ1-4 TRBV10-3 NA TGTGCCATCAGTGTGGGAGGGGAGGAAGAAAAACTGTTTTTT CAISVGGEEEKLFF
NA TRBJ1-2 TRBV7-9 NA TGTGCCAGCAGTCAGGACGGACGCTATGGCTACACCTTC CASSQDGRYGYTF
NA TRBJ2-7 TRBV6-2/TRBV6-3 NA TGTGCCAGCAGTCCCTTCGACTACGAGCAGTACTTC CASSPFDYEQYF
NA TRBJ2-5 TRBV4-1 many TGCGCCAGCAGCGACGACAGCCAAGAGACCCAGTACTTC CASSDDSQETQYF
TRBD1 TRBJ2-7 TRBV7-2 NA TGTGCCAGCAGCCCCTCCGGGACAGTAACCTACGAGCAGTACTTC CASSPSGTVTYEQYF
TRBD1 TRBJ1-1 TRBV25-1 NA TGTGCCAGCAGTGAAAAGGGGGCGGGATGGGCTGAAGCTTTCTTT CASSEKGAGWAEAFF
NA TRBJ2-5 TRBV5-1 NA TGCGCCAGCAGCGCGGGTCCAGGAGGAGAGACCCAGTACTTC CASSAGPGGETQYF
NA TRBJ1-1 TRBV27 NA TGTGCCAGCAGTTTATCGTGGTCGGGCTACTCGAACACTGAAGCTTTCTTT CASSLSWSGYSNTEAFF
NA TRBJ2-7 TRBV20-1 few TGCAGTGCTGGCAGGAGCTCCTACGAGCAGTACTTC CSAGRSSYEQYF
TRBD1 TRBJ2-6 TRBV14 NA TGTGCCAGCAGCCCCCGGACAGGGGCAATCTCTGGGGCCAACGTCCTGACTTTC CASSPRTGAISGANVLTF
TRBD1 TRBJ2-7 TRBV5-1 many TGTGCCAGCAGCTTAGGACAGGGGGCCTACGAGCAGTACTTC CASSLGQGAYEQYF
TRBD2 TRBJ2-5 TRBV5-1 NA TGCGCCAGCAGCTTAGTCCCGGGACTAGCGGGGGACCAAGAGACCCAGTACTTC CASSLVPGLAGDQETQYF
NA TRBJ2-5 TRBV7-2 NA TGTGCCAGCAGCAGAACAGGGAGTCGGCAGACCCAGTACTTC CASSRTGSRQTQYF
NA TRBJ2-5 TRBV6-6 few TGTGCCAGCACCGACGCGGTTCAAGAGACCCAGTACTTC CASTDAVQETQYF
NA TRBJ2-1 TRBV4-1 few TGCGCCAGCCGCCCCAGCGGAGGCGAGACCCAGTTCTTC CASRPSGGETQFF
NA TRBJ1-1 TRBV9 NA TGTGCCAGCAGCGTAGACGGGGGGGTAGGCACTGAAGCTTTCTTT CASSVDGGVGTEAFF
NA TRBJ2-3 TRBV3-1 NA TGTGCCAGCAGCCAAGCCCGAGATACGCAGTATTTT CASSQARDTQYF
TRBD2 TRBJ2-1 TRBV12-3/TRBV12-4 NA TGTGCCAGCAGTTTAATCGGGGGGGCAGGTAATGAGCAGTTCTTC CASSLIGGAGNEQFF
TRBD1 TRBJ2-5 TRBV25-1 NA TGTGCCAGCAGTGAATATGATTACAGGGGGCAAGAGACCCAGTACTTC CASSEYDYRGQETQYF
NA TRBJ1-1 TRBV10-3 few TGTGCCATCAGTAGGGCTGGGAACACTGAAGCTTTCTTT CAISRAGNTEAFF
NA TRBJ1-4 TRBV12-3/TRBV12-4 NA TGTGCCAGCACCCCGGGAGGGGCCAAGGCGGAACTGTTTTTT CASTPGGAKAELFF
TRBD2 TRBJ2-5 TRBV6-2/TRBV6-3 NA TGTGCCAGCCGGGGACTAGCGGAAGAGACCCAGTACTTC CASRGLAEETQYF
TRBD1 TRBJ1-1 TRBV29-1 NA TGCAGCGTTGCCCTACGACAGGGGAACACTGAAGCTTTCTTT CSVALRQGNTEAFF